The TCR beta chain under discussion was sequenced for a study of T cells in tumors and immune-related adverse events (dated by TCRdb to the early 2020s). Spanning cysteine to phenylalanine, the CDR3 consists of 14 amino acids. Kept here is only the CDR3 DNA, which spans 42 bases and is read in frame from base 1. V is pruned by 0 bases and J by 4 bases, leaving 1 base of the junction without a gene match. According to the germline V gene, CDR1 reads SGHRS and CDR2 reads YFSETQ. Concerning this clone: The specificity of this receptor is unknown. Per-base qualities were not stored, and no clone one base away is much larger.

This specimen's treatment or condition label, per the study, means: nivolumab (PD-1 blockade) given before sampling. The DNeasy Blood and Tissue Kit was used to extract DNA from the formalin-fixed paraffin-embedded specimens. Using the immunoSEQ assay, the TCR beta locus was amplified and sequenced, producing bulk TCR Vbeta CDR3 data. The study's own analysis went as follows. Non-productive CDR3s, sequences shorter than 7 amino acids, and those not starting with C or ending with F/W were excluded. Analysis was restricted to specimens with at least 1000 reads, and each clonotype was defined at the amino acid level. To compute clonality, Pielou's evenness was subtracted from 1. To equalize library sizes, abundance-weighted random subsampling with replacement was performed 100 times so that 95% confidence intervals could be reported. Repertoire overlap was quantified with the Morisita overlap index, and the top 40 clones per specimen were checked for overlap with the irAE. TCRdb took this table from immuneACCESS and kept in-frame rearrangements with V and J called. Such tables lack part of the clones; where checked against another copy, unresolved V genes explain under half of the gap, and the rest is unexplained. The D gene and trimming were derived from the DNA, and the V and J assignments and clone size from that table. The sample yields around 8,300 clones; about 95% were counted once. The ten top clones hold less than 2.5% of the sample.

Sequenced material: lymph node tissue, taken from a patient treated with anti-PD-1 therapy. The sequence was obtained from a female donor with metastatic renal cell carcinoma. The V gene is TRBV5-1 and the J gene is TRBJ1-2, and TRBD1 matches 9 of the central bases. The DNA is as follows: TGCGCCAGCAGCTTGGGGACAGGGGCCTATGGCTACACCTTC. Translated, it gives CASSLGTGAYGYTF.